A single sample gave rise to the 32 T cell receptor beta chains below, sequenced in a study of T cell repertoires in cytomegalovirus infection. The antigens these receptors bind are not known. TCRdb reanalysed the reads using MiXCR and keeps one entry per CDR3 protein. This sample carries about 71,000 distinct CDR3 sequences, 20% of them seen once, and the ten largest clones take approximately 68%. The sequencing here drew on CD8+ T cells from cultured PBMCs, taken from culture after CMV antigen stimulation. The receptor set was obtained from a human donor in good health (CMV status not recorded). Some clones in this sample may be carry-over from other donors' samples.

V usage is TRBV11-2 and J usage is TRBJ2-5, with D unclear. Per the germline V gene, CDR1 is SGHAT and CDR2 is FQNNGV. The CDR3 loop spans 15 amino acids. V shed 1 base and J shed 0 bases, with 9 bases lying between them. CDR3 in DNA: TGTGCCAGCAGCTTAGGTCTGCCGGACCAAGAGACCCAGTACTTC. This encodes CASSLGLPDQETQYF.

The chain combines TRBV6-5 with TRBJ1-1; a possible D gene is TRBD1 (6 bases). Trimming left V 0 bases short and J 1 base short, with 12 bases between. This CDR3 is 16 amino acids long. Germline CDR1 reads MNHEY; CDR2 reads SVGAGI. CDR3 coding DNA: TGTGCCAGCAGTTACTCGAGGGAGGGGGAGAACACTGAAGCTTTCTTT. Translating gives CASSYSREGENTEAFF.

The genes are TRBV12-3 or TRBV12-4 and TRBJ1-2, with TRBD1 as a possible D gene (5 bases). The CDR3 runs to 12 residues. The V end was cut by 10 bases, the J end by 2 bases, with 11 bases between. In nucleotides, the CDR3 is TGTGCCATCGCGGGGGGAAACTATGGCTACACCTTC. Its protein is CAIAGGNYGYTF.

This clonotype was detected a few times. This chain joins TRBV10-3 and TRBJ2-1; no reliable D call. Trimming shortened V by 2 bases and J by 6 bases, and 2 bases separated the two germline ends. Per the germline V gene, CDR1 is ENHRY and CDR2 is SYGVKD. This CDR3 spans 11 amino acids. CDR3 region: CAISESNEQFF. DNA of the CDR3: TGTGCCATCAGTGAGAGCAATGAGCAGTTCTTC.

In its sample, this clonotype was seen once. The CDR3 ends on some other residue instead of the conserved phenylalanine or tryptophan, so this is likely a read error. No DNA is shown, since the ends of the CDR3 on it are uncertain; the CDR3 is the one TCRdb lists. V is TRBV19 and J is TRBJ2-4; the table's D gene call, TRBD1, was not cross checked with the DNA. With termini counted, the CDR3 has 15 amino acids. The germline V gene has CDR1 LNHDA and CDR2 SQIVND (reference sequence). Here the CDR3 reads CASRWGQGALDIQHL.

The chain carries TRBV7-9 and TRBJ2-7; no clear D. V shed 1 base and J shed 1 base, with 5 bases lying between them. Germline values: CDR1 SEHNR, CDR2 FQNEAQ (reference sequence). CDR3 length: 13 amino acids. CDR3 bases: TGTGCCAGCAGCTTAGACGTTTCCTACGAGCAGTACTTC. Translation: CASSLDVSYEQYF.

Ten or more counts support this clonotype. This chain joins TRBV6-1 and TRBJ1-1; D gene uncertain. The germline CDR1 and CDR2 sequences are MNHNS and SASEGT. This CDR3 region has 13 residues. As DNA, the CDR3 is TGTGCTAACGGGCTGTCCATGAACACTGAAGCTTTCTTT. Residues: CANGLSMNTEAFF.

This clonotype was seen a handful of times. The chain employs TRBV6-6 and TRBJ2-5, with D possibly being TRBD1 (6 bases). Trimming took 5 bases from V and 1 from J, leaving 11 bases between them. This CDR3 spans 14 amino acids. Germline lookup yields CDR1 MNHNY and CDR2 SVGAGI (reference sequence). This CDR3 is CASSLRDIQETQYF. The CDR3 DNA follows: TGTGCCAGCAGTCTCCGGGACATCCAAGAGACCCAGTACTTC.

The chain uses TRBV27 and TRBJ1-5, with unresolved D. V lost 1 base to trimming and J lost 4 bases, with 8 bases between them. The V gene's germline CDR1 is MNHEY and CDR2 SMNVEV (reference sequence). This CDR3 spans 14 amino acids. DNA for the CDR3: TGTGCCAGCAGTTTATACCAGGAGAATCAGCCCCAGCATTTT. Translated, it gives CASSLYQENQPQHF.

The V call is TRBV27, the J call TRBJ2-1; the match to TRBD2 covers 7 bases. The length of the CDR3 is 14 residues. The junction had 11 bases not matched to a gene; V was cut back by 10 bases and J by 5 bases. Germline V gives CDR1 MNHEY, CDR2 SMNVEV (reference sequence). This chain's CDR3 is CATRLTGGHNEQFF. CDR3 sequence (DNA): TGTGCCACCCGCTTGACGGGGGGACACAATGAGCAGTTCTTC.

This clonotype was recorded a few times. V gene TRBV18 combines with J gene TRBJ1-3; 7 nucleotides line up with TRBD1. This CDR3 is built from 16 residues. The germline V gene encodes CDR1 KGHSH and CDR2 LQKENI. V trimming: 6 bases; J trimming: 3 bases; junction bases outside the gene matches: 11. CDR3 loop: CASSPIRQGVGNTIYF. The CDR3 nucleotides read TGTGCCAGCTCTCCGATCCGACAGGGTGTTGGAAACACCATATATTTT.

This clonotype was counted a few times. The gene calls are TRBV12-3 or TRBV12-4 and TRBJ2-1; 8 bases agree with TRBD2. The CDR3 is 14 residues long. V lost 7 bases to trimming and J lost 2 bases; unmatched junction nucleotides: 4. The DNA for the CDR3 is TGTGCCAGCACCACGGGGGGGCCCTACAATGAGCAGTTCTTC. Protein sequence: CASTTGGPYNEQFF.

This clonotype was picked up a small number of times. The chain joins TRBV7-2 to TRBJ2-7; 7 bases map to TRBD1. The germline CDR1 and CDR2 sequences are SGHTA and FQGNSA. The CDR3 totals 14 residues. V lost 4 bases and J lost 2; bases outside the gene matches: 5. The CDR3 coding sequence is TGTGCCAGCAGCTACCTGGGGACAGCCTACGAGCAGTACTTC. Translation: CASSYLGTAYEQYF.

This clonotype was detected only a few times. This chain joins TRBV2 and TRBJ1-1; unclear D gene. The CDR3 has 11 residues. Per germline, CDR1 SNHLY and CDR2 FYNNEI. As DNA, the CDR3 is TGTGCTTCTTTGACCGGGTCTGAAGCTTTCTTT. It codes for CASLTGSEAFF.

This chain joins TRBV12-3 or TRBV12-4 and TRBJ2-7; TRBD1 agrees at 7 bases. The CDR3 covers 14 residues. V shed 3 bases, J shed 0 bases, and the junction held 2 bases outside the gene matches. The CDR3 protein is CASSFQGVSYEQYF. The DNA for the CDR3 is TGTGCCAGCAGTTTCCAGGGGGTCTCCTACGAGCAGTACTTC.

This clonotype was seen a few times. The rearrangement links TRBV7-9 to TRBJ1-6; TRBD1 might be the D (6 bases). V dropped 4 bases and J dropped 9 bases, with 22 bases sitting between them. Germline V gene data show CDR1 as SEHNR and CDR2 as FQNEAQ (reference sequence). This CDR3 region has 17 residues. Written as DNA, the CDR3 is TGTGCCAGCAGCTCTCACGACCTCCGGGGGGCTGCTTCACCCCTCCACTTT. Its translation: CASSSHDLRGAASPLHF.

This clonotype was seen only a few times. The CDR3 is CASSRQEGYEQYF. The DNA for the CDR3 is TGTGCCAGCAGCCGTCAAGAGGGATACGAGCAGTACTTC. The chain combines TRBV7-6 with TRBJ2-7; maybe TRBD2 (5 bases). The CDR3 spans 13 residues. The germline V gene encodes CDR1 SGHVS and CDR2 FNYEAQ. Trimming pared 5 bases from V and 4 bases from J, leaving 12 bases between.

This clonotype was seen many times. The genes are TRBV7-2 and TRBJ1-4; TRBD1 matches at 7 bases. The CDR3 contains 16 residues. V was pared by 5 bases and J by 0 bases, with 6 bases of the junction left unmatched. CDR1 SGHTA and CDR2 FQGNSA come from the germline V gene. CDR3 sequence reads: CASSPRQGPTNEKLFF. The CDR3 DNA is TGTGCCAGCAGCCCTCGACAGGGCCCAACTAATGAAAAACTGTTTTTT.

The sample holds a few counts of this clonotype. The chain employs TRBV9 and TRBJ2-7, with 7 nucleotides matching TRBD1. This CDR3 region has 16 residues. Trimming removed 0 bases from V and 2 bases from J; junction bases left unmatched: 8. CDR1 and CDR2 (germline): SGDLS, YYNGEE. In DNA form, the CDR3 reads TGTGCCAGCAGCGTAGCTATCGGGACAGAAACCTACGAGCAGTACTTC. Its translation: CASSVAIGTETYEQYF.

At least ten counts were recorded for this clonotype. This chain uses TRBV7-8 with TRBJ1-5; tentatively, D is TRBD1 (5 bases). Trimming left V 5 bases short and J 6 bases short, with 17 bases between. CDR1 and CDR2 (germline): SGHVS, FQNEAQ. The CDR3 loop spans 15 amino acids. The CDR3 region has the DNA TGTGCCAGCAGCCAGTCGGCGGGCGGGGGTCAGCCCCAGCATTTT. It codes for CASSQSAGGGQPQHF.

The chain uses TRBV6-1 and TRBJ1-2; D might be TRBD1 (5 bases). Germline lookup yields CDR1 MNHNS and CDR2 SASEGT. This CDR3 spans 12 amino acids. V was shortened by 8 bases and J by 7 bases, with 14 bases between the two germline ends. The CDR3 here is CASPEGPGGYTF. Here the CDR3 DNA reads TGTGCCAGCCCGGAGGGACCCGGTGGCTACACCTTC.

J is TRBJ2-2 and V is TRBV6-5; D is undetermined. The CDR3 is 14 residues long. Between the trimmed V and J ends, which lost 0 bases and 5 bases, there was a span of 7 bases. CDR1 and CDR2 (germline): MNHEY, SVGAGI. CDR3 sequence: CASSYSVGTGELFF. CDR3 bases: TGTGCCAGCAGTTACTCTGTGGGTACCGGGGAGCTGTTTTTT.

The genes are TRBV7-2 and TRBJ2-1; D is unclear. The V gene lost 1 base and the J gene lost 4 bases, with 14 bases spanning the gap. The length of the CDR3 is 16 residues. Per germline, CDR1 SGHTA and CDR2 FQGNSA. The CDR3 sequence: CASSLDSRTEYNEQFF. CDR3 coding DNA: TGTGCCAGCAGCTTAGACTCCCGGACGGAGTACAATGAGCAGTTCTTC.

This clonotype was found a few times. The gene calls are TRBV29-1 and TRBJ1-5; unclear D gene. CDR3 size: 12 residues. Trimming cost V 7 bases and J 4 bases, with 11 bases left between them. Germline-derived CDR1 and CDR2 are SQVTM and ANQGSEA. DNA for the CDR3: TGCAGCGCCGAGGCGGATAATCAGCCCCAGCATTTT. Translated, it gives CSAEADNQPQHF.

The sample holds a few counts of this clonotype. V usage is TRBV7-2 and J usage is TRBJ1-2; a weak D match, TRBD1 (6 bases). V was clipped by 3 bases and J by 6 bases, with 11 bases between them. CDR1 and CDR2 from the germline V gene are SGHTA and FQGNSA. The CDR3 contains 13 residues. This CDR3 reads CASSFTSGDGYTF. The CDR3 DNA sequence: TGTGCCAGCAGCTTCACCTCAGGGGATGGCTACACCTTC. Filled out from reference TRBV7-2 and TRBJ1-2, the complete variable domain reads GAGVSQSPSNKVTEKGKDVELRCDPISGHTALYWYRQSLGQGLEFLIYFQGNSAPDKSGLPSDRFSAERTGGSVSTLTIQRTQQEDSAVYLCASSFTSGDGYTFGSGTRLTVV.

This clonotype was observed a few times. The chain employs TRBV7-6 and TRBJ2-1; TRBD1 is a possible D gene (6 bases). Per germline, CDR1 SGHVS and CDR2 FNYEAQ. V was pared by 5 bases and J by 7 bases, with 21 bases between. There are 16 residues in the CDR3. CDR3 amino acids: CASSPTGHSSGNEQFF. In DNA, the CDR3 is TGTGCCAGCAGCCCAACGGGACACTCCTCCGGGAATGAGCAGTTCTTC.

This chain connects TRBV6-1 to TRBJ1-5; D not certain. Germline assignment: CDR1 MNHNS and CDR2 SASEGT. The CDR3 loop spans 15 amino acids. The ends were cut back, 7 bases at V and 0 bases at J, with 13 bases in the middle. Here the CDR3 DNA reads TGTGCCAGCAATCAGAGAAGGAGTAGCAATCAGCCCCAGCATTTT. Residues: CASNQRRSSNQPQHF.

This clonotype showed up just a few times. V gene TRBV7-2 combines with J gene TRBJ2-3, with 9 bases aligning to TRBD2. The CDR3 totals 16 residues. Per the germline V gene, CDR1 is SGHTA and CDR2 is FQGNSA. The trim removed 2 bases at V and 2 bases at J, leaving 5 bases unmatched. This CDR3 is CASSLRLAGLTDTQYF. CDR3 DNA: TGTGCCAGCAGCTTAAGGCTAGCGGGGCTCACAGATACGCAGTATTTT. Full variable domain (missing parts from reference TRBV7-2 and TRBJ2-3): GAGVSQSPSNKVTEKGKDVELRCDPISGHTALYWYRQSLGQGLEFLIYFQGNSAPDKSGLPSDRFSAERTGGSVSTLTIQRTQQEDSAVYLCASSLRLAGLTDTQYFGPGTRLTVL.

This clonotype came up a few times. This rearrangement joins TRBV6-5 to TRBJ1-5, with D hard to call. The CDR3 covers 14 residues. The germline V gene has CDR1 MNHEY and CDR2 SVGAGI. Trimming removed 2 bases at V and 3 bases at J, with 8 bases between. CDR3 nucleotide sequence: TGTGCCAGCAGTTACACCCCAGACAATCAGCCCCAGCATTTT. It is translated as CASSYTPDNQPQHF.

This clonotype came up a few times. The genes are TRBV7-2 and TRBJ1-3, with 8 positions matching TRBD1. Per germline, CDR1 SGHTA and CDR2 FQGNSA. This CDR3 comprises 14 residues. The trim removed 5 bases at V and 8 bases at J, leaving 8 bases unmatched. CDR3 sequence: CASSRGQGVYTIYF. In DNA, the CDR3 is TGTGCCAGCAGCCGTGGACAGGGCGTTTACACCATATATTTT. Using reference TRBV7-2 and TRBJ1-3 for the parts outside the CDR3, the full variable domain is GAGVSQSPSNKVTEKGKDVELRCDPISGHTALYWYRQSLGQGLEFLIYFQGNSAPDKSGLPSDRFSAERTGGSVSTLTIQRTQQEDSAVYLCASSRGQGVYTIYFGEGSWLTVV.

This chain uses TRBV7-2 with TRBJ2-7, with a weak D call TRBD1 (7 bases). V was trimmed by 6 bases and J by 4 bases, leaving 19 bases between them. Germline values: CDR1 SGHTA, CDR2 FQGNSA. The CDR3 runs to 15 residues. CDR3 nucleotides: TGTGCCAGCAGGGGGGAGGCAGGGGGTTATTACGAGCAGTACTTC. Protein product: CASRGEAGGYYEQYF.

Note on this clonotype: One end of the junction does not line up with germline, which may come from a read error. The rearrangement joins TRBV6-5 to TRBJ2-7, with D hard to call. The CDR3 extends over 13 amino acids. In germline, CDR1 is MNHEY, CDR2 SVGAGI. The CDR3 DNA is TGTGTCAGCAGTCCGGGCCACTCCTACGAGCAGTACTTC. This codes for CVSSPGHSYEQYF.